This T cell receptor (beta chain) originates from a study of T cell repertoires in cytomegalovirus infection. Study overall: Well-studied HLA-B-restricted CMV epitopes were used in the study alongside recently identified HLA-C-restricted ones. Both a matching HLA type and CMV infection were indicated by public TCR beta signatures. Study-wide points: Carriers of CMV plus the relevant HLA were identified by cumulative public TCR beta family frequency.

TCRdb re-derived calls from the reads in MiXCR, one entry per CDR3 protein. The sample records around 900,000 distinct CDR3 sequences, about a third being singletons. This clonotype occurred many times. Its target is unknown. Germline CDR1 reads SGHTA; CDR2 reads FQGNSA. This CDR3 contains 14 residues. Trimming took off 11 bases at V and 5 bases at J, with 20 bases between the two ends. The sample here was cultured CD8+ T cells from PBMCs, taken from culture after CMV antigen stimulation. The TCR originated in a human donor in good health (CMV status not recorded). Some clones in this sample may be carry-over from other donors' samples. The chain links TRBV7-2 to TRBJ2-3; D is tentatively TRBD1 or TRBD2 (5 bases each). CDR3 sequence reads: CAAKRDVGEDTQYF. In DNA, the CDR3 is TGTGCCGCGAAGAGGGACGTAGGAGAAGATACGCAGTATTTT.